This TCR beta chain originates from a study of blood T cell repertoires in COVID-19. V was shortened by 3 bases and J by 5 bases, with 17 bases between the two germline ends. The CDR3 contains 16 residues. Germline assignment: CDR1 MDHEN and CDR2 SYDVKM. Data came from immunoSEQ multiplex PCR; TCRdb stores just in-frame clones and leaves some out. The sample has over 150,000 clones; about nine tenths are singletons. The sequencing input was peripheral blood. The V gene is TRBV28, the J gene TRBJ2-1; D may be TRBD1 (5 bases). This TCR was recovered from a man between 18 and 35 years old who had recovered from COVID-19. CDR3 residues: CASSFRAAGPNNEQFF. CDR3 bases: TGTGCCAGCAGTTTTCGGGCGGCAGGGCCAAACAATGAGCAGTTCTTC. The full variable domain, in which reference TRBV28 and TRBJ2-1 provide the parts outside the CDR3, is DVKVTQSSRYLVKRTGEKVFLECVQDMDHENMFWYRQDPGLGLRLIYFSYDVKMKEKGDIPEGYSVSREKKERFSLILESASTNQTSMYLCASSFRAAGPNNEQFFGPGTRLTVL.